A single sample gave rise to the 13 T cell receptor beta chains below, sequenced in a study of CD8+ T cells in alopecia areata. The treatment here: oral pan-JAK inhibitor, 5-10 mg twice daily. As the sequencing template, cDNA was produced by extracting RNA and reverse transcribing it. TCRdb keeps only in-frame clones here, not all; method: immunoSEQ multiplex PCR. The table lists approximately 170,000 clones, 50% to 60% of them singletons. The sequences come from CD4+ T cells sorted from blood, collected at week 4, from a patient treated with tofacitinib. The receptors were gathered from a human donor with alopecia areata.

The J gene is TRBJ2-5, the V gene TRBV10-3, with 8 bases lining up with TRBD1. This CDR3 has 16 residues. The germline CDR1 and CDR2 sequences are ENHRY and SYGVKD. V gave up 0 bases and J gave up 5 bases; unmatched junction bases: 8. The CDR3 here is CAISESTGQGAETQYF. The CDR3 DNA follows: TGTGCCATCAGTGAGTCGACGGGGCAGGGGGCGGAGACCCAGTACTTC.

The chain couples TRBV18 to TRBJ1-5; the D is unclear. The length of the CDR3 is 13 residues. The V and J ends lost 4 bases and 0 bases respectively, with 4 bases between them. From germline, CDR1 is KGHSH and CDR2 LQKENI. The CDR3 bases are TGTGCCAGCTCACGGGGTAGCAATCAGCCCCAGCATTTT. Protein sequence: CASSRGSNQPQHF.

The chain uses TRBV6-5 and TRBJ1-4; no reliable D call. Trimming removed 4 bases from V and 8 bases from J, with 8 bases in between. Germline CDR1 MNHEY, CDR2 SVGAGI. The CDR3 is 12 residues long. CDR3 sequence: CASSSGMEKLFF. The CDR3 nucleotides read TGTGCCAGCAGTTCGGGGATGGAAAAACTGTTTTTT.

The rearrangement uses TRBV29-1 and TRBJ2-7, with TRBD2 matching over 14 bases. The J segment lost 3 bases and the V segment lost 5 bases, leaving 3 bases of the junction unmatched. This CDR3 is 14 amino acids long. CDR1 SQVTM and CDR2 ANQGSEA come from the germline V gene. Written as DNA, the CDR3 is TGCAGCGTTCGGACTAGCGGGAGGTTCTACGAGCAGTACTTC. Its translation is CSVRTSGRFYEQYF.

The CDR3 DNA reads as TGTGCCAGCCGTGAGGGGAGCGCGCAGTTCTTC. Its translation: CASREGSAQFF. The V call is TRBV6-5, the J call TRBJ2-1; D may correspond to TRBD1 or TRBD2 (5 bases each). Per the germline V gene, CDR1 is MNHEY and CDR2 is SVGAGI. This CDR3 has 11 amino acids. Trimming took 8 bases from V and 12 from J, leaving 14 bases between them.

The CDR3 region has the DNA TGTGCCAGCTCACCTACCGGGACTAGCGGTTCCTACGAGCAGTACTTC. It translates to CASSPTGTSGSYEQYF. The chain couples TRBV18 to TRBJ2-7; 11 positions agree with TRBD2. The germline gives CDR1 KGHSH, CDR2 LQKENI. V gave up 3 bases and J gave up 1 base; unmatched junction bases: 5. The CDR3 consists of 16 residues. Looking up the rest from reference TRBV18 and TRBJ2-7 gives the full variable domain: NAGVMQNPRHLVRRRGQEARLRCSPMKGHSHVYWYRQLPEEGLKFMVYLQKENIIDESGMPKERFSAEFPKEGPSILRIQQVVRGDSAAYFCASSPTGTSGSYEQYFGPGTRLTVT.

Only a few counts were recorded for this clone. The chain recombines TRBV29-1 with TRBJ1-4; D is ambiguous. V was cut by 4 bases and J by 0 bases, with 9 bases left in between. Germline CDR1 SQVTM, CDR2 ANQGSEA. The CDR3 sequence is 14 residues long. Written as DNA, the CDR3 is TGCAGCGTTGGAGTAGGAGCAACTAATGAAAAACTGTTTTTT. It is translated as CSVGVGATNEKLFF.

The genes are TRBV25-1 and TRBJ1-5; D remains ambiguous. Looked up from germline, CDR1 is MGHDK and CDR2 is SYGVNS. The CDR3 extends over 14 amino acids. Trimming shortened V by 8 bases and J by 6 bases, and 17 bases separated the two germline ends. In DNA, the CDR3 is TGTGCCAGCTCCCGGGCCCCCGAGAGTCAGCCCCAGCATTTT. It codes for CASSRAPESQPQHF.

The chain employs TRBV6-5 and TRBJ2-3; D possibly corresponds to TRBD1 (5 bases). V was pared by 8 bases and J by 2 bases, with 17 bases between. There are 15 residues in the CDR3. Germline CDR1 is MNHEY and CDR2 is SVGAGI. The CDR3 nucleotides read TGTGCCAGCCGCCAGAAAGGACACAACACAGATACGCAGTATTTT. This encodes CASRQKGHNTDTQYF.

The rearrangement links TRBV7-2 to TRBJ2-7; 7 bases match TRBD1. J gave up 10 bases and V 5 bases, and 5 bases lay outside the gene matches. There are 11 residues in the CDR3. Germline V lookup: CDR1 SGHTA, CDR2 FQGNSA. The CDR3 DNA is TGTGCCAGCAGCATGACAGGGCAACAGTACTTC. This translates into CASSMTGQQYF. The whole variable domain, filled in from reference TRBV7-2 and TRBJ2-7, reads GAGVSQSPSNKVTEKGKDVELRCDPISGHTALYWYRQSLGQGLEFLIYFQGNSAPDKSGLPSDRFSAERTGGSVSTLTIQRTQQEDSAVYLCASSMTGQQYFGPGTRLTVT.

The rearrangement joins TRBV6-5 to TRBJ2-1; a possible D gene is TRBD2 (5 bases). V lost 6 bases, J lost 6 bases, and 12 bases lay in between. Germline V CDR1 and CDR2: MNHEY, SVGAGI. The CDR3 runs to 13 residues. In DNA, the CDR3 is TGTGCCAGCAGAACACTAGGATCCAATGAGCAGTTCTTC. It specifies CASRTLGSNEQFF.

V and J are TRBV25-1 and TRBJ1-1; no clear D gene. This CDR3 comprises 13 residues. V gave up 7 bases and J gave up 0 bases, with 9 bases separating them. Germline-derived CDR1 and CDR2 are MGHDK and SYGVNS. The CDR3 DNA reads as TGTGCCAGCATGACCCATATGAACACTGAAGCTTTCTTT. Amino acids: CASMTHMNTEAFF.

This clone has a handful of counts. The CDR3 bases are TGTGCCAGCAGCAGACCGGGACGGCGGGGCGAGCAGTACTTC. It translates to CASSRPGRRGEQYF. V usage is TRBV11-2 and J usage is TRBJ2-7, with a possible D match to TRBD2 (6 bases). The length of the CDR3 is 14 residues. The V end was cut by 5 bases, the J end by 6 bases, with 17 bases between. Germline CDR1 and CDR2: SGHAT and FQNNGV.